This paragraph reports one T cell receptor beta chain. Original methodology: Reference gene primer amplification in the assay estimated nucleated cell counts. Some clones are missing from TCRdb's copy, which holds only in-frame ones; the method was immunoSEQ multiplex PCR. That table furnishes V, J and clone size, whereas the DNA furnished D and trimming. The sample lists about 63,000 clones; around 90% were seen once. The V end was cut by 4 bases, the J end by 1 base, with 16 bases between. Germline V gives CDR1 LNHDA, CDR2 SQIVND (reference sequence). CDR3 length: 16 amino acids. The data were obtained in a study of blood T cell repertoires in COVID-19. About the research overall: The United States, Italy and Spain provided the acute and convalescent COVID-19 samples. T cells, B-cell-depleted T cells, or PBMCs provided the cDNA or gDNA that served as material.

Input material: peripheral blood. This clonotype was sampled from a human donor in a cohort sampled during active COVID-19. The genes are TRBV19 and TRBJ1-1; D ambiguous. The CDR3 nucleotides read TGTGCCAGTAGTAATACGGCAGCCGGGAGGAACACTGAAGCTTTCTTT. It translates to CASSNTAAGRNTEAFF.